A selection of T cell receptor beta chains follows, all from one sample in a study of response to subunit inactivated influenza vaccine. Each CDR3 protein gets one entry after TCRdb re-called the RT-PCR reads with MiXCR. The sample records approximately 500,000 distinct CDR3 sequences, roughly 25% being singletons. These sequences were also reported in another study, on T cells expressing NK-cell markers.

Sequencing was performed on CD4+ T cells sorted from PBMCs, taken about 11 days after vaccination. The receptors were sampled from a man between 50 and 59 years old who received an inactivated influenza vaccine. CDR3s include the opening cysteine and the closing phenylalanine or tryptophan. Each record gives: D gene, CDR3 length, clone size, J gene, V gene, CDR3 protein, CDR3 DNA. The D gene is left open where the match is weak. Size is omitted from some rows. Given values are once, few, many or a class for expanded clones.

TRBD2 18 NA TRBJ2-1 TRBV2 CASSHLLLAGDSYNEQFF TGTGCCAGCAGTCATTTATTGCTAGCGGGAGACTCGTACAATGAGCAGTTCTTC
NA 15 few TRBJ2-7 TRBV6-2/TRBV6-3 CASSYPPLEAYEQYF TGTGCCAGCAGTTACCCGCCCCTGGAGGCCTACGAGCAGTACTTC
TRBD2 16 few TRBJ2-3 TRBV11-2 CASKPSPAGVWDTQYF TGTGCCAGCAAACCGTCCCCAGCGGGAGTGTGGGATACGCAGTATTTT
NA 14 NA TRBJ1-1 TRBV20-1 CSARQEGMNTEAFF TGCAGTGCTAGACAGGAGGGCATGAACACTGAAGCTTTCTTT
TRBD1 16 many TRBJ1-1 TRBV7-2 CASSWPQGAGNTEAFF TGTGCCAGCAGCTGGCCACAGGGGGCCGGAAACACTGAAGCTTTCTTT
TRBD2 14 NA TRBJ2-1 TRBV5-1 CASTDLGGGNEQFF TGCGCCAGCACAGACCTTGGGGGGGGAAATGAGCAGTTCTTC
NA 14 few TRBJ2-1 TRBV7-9 CASTSLSSKGEQFF TGTGCCAGCACCTCTCTCAGTAGCAAGGGTGAGCAGTTCTTC
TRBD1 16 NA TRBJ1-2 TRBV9 CASSELPGQGAYGYTF TGTGCCAGCAGCGAGCTCCCGGGACAGGGCGCCTATGGCTACACCTTC
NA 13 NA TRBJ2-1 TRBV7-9 CASSLIPRLEQFF TGTGCCAGCAGCTTAATTCCGCGGCTGGAGCAGTTCTTC
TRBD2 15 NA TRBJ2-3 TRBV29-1 CSVGGSGATTDTQYF TGCAGCGTTGGAGGTAGCGGGGCTACCACAGATACGCAGTATTTT
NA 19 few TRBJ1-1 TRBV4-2 CASSQDGRPGPQRSTEAFF TGTGCCAGCAGCCAAGATGGAAGGCCAGGACCTCAGAGGAGCACTGAAGCTTTCTTT
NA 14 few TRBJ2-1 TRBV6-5 CASSYSGDLREQFF TGTGCCAGCAGTTACTCGGGGGACTTGCGGGAGCAGTTCTTC
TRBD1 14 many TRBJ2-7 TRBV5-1 CASSSGTGPNEQYF TGCGCCAGCAGCAGCGGGACAGGGCCTAACGAGCAGTACTTC
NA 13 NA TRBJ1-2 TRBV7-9 CASSYGAGGGYTF TGTGCCAGCAGCTATGGGGCGGGTGGTGGCTACACCTTC
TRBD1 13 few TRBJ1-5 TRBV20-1 CSAPGQGAQPQHF TGCAGTGCTCCGGGACAGGGGGCACAGCCCCAGCATTTT
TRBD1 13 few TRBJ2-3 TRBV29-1 CSASGGIADTQYF TGCAGCGCCTCAGGGGGCATCGCAGATACGCAGTATTTT
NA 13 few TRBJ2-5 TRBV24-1 CATSVIPGGTQYF TGTGCCACCAGTGTCATCCCAGGCGGGACCCAGTACTTC
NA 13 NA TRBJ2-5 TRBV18 CASSPPTEETQYF TGTGCCAGCTCACCTCCGACAGAAGAGACCCAGTACTTC
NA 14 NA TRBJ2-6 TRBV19 CASSILTGANVLTF TGTGCCAGTAGTATCTTAACTGGGGCCAACGTCCTGACTTTC
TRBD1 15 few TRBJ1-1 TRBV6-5 CASSYTQGAGTEAFF TGTGCCAGCAGTTACACACAGGGGGCAGGCACTGAAGCTTTCTTT
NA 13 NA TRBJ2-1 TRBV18 CASTDVIPGEQFF TGTGCCAGCACAGACGTGATTCCAGGGGAGCAGTTCTTC
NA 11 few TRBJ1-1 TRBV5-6 CASSFRTEAFF TGTGCCAGCAGCTTCAGGACTGAAGCTTTCTTT
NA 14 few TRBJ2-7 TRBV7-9 CASSLFEGSYEQYF TGTGCCAGCAGCTTATTCGAGGGTTCCTACGAGCAGTACTTC
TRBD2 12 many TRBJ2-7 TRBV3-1 CASSLAGNNQYF TGTGCCAGCAGTCTAGCGGGAAATAATCAGTACTTC
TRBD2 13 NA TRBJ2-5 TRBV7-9 CASRGGNKETQYF TGTGCCAGCCGCGGGGGGAACAAAGAGACCCAGTACTTC
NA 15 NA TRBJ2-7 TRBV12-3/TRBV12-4 CASSLSDRVSYEQYF TGTGCCAGCAGTTTATCTGACAGAGTCTCCTACGAGCAGTACTTC
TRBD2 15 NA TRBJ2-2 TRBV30 CAWSVGLAGTGELFF TGTGCCTGGAGTGTAGGGCTAGCGGGGACCGGGGAGCTGTTTTTT
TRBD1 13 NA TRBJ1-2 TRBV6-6 CASSNDRGYGYTF TGTGCCAGCAGCAACGACAGGGGATATGGCTACACCTTC
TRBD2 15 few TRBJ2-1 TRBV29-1 CSVSSTSGKYNEQFF TGCAGCGTTTCCAGCACTAGCGGGAAGTACAATGAGCAGTTCTTC
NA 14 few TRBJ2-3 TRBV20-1 CSARDLARTDTQYF TGCAGTGCTAGAGATCTAGCTCGCACAGATACGCAGTATTTT
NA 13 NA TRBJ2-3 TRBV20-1 CSARRASRDTQYF TGCAGTGCTAGACGGGCTAGCCGAGATACGCAGTATTTT
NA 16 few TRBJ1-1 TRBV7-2 CASSLLQIFMNTEAFF TGTGCCAGCAGCTTATTACAAATCTTTATGAACACTGAAGCTTTCTTT
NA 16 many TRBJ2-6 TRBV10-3 CAISLSSGSGANVLTF TGTGCCATCAGCCTGTCCAGTGGCTCTGGGGCCAACGTCCTGACTTTC
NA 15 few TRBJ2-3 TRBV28 CASSLQFRVADTQYF TGTGCCAGCAGTTTACAGTTTCGAGTGGCAGATACGCAGTATTTT
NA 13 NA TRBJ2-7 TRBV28 CASIGTPSYEQYF TGTGCCAGCATTGGGACACCTTCCTACGAGCAGTACTTC
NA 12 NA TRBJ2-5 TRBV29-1 CSVRQPQETQYF TGCAGCGTTCGGCAGCCCCAAGAGACCCAGTACTTC
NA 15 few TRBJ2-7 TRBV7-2 CASSLDASISYEQYF TGTGCCAGCAGCTTAGACGCCTCCATCTCCTACGAGCAGTACTTC
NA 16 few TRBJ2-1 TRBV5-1 CASSLETGTLHNEQFF TGCGCCAGCAGCTTAGAGACAGGAACCCTCCACAATGAGCAGTTCTTC
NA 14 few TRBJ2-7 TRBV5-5 CASSFLADFSEQYF TGTGCCAGCAGCTTCTTGGCAGATTTTTCCGAGCAGTACTTC
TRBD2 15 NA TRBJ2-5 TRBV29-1 CSVGRVAGFQETQYF TGCAGCGTTGGCCGGGTAGCGGGCTTCCAAGAGACCCAGTACTTC
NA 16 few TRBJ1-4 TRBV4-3 CASSSYFGGREEKLFF TGCGCCAGCAGCTCCTACTTTGGGGGTAGAGAGGAGAAACTGTTTTTT
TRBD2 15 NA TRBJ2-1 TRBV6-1 CASSLLAGERNEQFF TGTGCCAGCAGCCTTCTAGCGGGAGAGCGCAATGAGCAGTTCTTC